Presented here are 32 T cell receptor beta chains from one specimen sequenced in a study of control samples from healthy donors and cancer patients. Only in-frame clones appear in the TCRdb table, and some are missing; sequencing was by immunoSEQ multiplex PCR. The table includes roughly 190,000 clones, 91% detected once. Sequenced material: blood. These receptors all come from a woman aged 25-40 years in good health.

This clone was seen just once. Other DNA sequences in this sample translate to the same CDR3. The CDR3 here is CASSPRQAYGYTF. In DNA, the CDR3 is TGTGCCAGCAGTCCCCGACAGGCGTATGGCTACACCTTC. This chain links TRBV12-3 or TRBV12-4 with TRBJ1-2, with TRBD1 as a possible D gene (6 bases). The CDR3 extends over 13 amino acids. Trimming took 5 bases from V and 5 from J, leaving 12 bases between them.

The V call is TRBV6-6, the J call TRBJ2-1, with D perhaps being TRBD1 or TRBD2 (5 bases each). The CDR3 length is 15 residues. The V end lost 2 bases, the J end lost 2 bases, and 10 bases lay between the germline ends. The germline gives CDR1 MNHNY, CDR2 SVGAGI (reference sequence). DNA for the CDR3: TGTGCCAGCAGTTACGGGACGCCCACCTACAATGAGCAGTTCTTC. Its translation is CASSYGTPTYNEQFF.

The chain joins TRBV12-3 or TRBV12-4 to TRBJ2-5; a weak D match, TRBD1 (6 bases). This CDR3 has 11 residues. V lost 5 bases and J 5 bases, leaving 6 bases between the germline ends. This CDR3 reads CASSRGETQYF. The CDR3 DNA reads TGTGCCAGCAGTAGGGGGGAGACCCAGTACTTC.

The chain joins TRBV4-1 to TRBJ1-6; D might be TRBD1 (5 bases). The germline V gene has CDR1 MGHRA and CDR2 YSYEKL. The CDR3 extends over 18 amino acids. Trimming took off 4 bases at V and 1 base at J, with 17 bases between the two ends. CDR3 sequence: CASSPSGGAGSYNSPLHF. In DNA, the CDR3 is TGCGCCAGCAGCCCTAGTGGCGGGGCTGGATCCTATAATTCACCCCTCCACTTT.

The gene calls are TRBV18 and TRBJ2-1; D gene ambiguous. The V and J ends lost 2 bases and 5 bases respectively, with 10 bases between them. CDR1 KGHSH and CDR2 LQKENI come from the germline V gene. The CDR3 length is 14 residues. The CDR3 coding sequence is TGTGCCAGCTCACCATTAGGGTTCGACAATGAGCAGTTCTTC. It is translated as CASSPLGFDNEQFF.

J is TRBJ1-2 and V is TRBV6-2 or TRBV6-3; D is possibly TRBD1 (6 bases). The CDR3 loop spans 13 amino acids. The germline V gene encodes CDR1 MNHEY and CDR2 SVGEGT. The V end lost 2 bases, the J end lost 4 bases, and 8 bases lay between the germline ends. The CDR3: CASSYDRTYGYTF. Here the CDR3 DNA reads TGTGCCAGCAGTTACGACAGGACCTATGGCTACACCTTC.

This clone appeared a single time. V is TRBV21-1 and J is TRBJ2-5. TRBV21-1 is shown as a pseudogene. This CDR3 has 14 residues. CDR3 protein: CASSKGPTQETQYF. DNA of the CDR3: TGTGCCAGCAGCAAGGGACCTACGCAAGAGACCCAGTACTTC.

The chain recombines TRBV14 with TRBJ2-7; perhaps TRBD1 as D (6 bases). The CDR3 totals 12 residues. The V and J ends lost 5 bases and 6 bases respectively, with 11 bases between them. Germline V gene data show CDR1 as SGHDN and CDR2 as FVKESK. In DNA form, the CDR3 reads TGTGCCAGCAGCTACAGGGTGGCCGAGCAGTACTTC. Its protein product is CASSYRVAEQYF.

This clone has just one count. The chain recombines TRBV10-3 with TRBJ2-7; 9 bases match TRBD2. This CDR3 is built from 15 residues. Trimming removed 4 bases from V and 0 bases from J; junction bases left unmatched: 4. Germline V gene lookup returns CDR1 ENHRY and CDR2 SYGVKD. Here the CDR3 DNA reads TGTGCCATCAGTGGGCTAGCGGGGAGCTCCTACGAGCAGTACTTC. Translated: CAISGLAGSSYEQYF.

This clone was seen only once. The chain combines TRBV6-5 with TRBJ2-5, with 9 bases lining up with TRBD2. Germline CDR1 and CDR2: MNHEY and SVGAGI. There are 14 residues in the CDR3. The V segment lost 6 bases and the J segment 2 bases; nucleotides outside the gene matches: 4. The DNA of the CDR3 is TGTGCCAGCAGGGCGGGGGGGCTTCAAGAGACCCAGTACTTC. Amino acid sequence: CASRAGGLQETQYF.

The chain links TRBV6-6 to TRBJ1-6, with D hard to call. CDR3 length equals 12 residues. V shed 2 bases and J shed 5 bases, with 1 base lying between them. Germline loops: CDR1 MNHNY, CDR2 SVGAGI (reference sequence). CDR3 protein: CASSYHNSPLHF. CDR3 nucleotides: TGTGCCAGCAGTTACCATAATTCACCCCTCCACTTT.

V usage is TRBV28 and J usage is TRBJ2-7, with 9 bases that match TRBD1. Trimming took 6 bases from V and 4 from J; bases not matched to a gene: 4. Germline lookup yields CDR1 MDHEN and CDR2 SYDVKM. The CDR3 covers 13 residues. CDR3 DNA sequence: TGTGCCAGCAGAGGACAGGGGACGTACGAGCAGTACTTC. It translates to CASRGQGTYEQYF.

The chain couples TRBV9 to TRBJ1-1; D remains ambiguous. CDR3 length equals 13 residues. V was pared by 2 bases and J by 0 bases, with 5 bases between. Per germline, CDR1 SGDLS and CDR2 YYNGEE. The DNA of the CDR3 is TGTGCCAGCAGCGTGGAAATGAACACTGAAGCTTTCTTT. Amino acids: CASSVEMNTEAFF.

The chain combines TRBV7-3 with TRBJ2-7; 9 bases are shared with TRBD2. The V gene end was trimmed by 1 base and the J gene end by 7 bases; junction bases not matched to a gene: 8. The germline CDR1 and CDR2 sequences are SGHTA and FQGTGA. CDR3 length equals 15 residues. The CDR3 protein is CASSLSGGRAGEQYF. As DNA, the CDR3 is TGTGCCAGCAGCTTAAGCGGCGGGAGGGCGGGGGAGCAGTACTTC.

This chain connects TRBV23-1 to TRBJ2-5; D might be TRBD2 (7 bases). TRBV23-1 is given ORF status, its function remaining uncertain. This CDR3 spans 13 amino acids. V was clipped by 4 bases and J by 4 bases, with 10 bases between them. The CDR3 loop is CASSRGGRETQYF. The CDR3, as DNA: TGCGCCAGCAGTCGGGGGGGGCGAGAGACCCAGTACTTC.

The CDR3 loop reads CASSPSPTGAGNTIYF. In DNA form, the CDR3 reads TGTGCCAGCAGTCCCTCTCCGACAGGGGCCGGAAACACCATATATTTT. This chain uses TRBV27 with TRBJ1-3; 8 bases match TRBD1. Per the germline V gene, CDR1 is MNHEY and CDR2 is SMNVEV (reference sequence). The CDR3 covers 16 residues. V gave up 5 bases and J gave up 4 bases; unmatched junction bases: 10.

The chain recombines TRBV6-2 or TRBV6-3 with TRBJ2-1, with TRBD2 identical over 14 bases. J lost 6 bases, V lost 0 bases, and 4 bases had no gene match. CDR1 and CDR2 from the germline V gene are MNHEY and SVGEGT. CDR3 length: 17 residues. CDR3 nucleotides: TGTGCCAGCAGTTACTCGAGGACTAGCGGGAGGTCCAATGAGCAGTTCTTC. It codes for CASSYSRTSGRSNEQFF.

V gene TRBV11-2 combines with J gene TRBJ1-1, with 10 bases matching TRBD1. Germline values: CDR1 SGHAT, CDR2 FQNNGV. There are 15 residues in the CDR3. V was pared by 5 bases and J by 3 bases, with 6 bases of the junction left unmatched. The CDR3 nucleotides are TGTGCCAGCAGCACCCGACAGGGGGCGGACACTGAAGCTTTCTTT. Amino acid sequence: CASSTRQGADTEAFF.

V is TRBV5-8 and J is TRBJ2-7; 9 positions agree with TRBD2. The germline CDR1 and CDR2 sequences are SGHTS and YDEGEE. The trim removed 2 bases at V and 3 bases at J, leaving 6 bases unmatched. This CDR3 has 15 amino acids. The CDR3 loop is CASSFFLAGFYEQYF. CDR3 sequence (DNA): TGTGCCAGCAGCTTTTTTCTAGCGGGATTCTACGAGCAGTACTTC.

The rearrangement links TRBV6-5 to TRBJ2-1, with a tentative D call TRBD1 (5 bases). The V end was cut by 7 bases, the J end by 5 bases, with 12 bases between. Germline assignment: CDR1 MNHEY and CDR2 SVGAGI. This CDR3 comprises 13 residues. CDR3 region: CASTRGFNNEQFF. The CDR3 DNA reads TGTGCCAGCACAAGGGGCTTCAACAATGAGCAGTTCTTC.

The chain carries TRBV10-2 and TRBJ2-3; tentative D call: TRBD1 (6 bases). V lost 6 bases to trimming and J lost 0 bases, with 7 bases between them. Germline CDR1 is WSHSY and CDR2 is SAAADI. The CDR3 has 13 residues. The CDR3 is CASSGTSTDTQYF. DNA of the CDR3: TGCGCCAGCAGCGGGACAAGCACAGATACGCAGTATTTT.

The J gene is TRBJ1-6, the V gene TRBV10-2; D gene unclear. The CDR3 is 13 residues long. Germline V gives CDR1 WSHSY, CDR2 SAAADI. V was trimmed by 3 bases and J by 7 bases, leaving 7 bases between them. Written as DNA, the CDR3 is TGCGCCAGCAGTGACCGAGAGAATTCACCCCTCCACTTT. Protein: CASSDRENSPLHF.

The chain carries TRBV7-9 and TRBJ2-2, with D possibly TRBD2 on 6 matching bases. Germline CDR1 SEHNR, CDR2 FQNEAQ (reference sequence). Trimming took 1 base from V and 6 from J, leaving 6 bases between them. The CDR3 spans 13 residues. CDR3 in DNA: TGTGCCAGCAGCTTAGGACTAGCCGGGGAGCTGTTTTTT. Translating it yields CASSLGLAGELFF.

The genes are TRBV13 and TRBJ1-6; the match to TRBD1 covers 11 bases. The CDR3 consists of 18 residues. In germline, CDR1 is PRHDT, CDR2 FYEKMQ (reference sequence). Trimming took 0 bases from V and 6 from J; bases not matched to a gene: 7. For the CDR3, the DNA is TGTGCCAGCAGCTTAGGCCTCGGGACAGGGGGTTCTAATTCACCCCTCCACTTT. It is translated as CASSLGLGTGGSNSPLHF.

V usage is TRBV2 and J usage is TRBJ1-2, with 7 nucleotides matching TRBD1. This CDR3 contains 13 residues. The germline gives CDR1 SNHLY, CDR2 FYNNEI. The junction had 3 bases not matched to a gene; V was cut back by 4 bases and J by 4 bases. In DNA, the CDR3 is TGTGCCAGCAGTGTGACAGGGCCCTATGGCTACACCTTC. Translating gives CASSVTGPYGYTF.

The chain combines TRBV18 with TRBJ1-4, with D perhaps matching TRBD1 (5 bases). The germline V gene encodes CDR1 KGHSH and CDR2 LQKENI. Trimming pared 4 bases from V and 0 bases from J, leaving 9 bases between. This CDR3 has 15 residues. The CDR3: CASSRLGATNEKLFF. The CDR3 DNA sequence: TGTGCCAGCTCACGATTGGGGGCAACTAATGAAAAACTGTTTTTT.

The CDR3 DNA reads as TGTGCCAGCAGTTACCCCGGGACAGGGGACAGCAATCAGCCCCAGCATTTT. Its protein product is CASSYPGTGDSNQPQHF. The J gene is TRBJ1-5, the V gene TRBV6-7; 10 nucleotides align to TRBD1. TRBV6-7 is noted as an ORF with a role that remains uncertain. J lost 1 base, V lost 2 bases, and 5 bases had no gene match. The CDR3 spans 17 residues.

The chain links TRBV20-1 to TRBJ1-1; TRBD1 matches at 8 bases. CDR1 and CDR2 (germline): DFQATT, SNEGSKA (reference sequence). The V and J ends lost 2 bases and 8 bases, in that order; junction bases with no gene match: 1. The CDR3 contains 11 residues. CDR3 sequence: CSARRDREAFF. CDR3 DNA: TGCAGTGCTAGACGGGACAGGGAAGCTTTCTTT.

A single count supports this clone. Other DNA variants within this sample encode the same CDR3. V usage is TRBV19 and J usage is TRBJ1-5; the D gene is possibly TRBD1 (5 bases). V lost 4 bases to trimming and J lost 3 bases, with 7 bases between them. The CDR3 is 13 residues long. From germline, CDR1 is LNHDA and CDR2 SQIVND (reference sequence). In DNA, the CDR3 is TGTGCCAGTAGTAGGGGCTCCAATCAGCCCCAGCATTTT. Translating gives CASSRGSNQPQHF.

The CDR3 region has the DNA TGTGCCAGCAGTACCCGACAGGAGGGTGGCTACACCTTC. Its protein product is CASSTRQEGGYTF. The chain uses TRBV7-2 and TRBJ1-2, with a weak D call TRBD1 (6 bases). Germline V gene data show CDR1 as SGHTA and CDR2 as FQGNSA. The CDR3 contains 13 residues. The V gene lost 6 bases and the J gene lost 7 bases, with 15 bases spanning the gap.

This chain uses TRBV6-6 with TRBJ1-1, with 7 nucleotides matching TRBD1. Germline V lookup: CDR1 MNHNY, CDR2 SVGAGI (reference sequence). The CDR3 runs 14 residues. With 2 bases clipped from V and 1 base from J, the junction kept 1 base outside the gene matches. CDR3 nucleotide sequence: TGTGCCAGCAGTTACGAGGGGGCGAACACTGAAGCTTTCTTT. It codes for CASSYEGANTEAFF.

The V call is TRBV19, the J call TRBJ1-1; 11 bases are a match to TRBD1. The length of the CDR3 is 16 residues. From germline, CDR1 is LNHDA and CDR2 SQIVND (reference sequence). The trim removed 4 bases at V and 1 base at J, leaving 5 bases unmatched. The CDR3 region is CASSTGTGGPNTEAFF. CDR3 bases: TGTGCCAGTAGTACGGGGACAGGGGGTCCGAACACTGAAGCTTTCTTT.